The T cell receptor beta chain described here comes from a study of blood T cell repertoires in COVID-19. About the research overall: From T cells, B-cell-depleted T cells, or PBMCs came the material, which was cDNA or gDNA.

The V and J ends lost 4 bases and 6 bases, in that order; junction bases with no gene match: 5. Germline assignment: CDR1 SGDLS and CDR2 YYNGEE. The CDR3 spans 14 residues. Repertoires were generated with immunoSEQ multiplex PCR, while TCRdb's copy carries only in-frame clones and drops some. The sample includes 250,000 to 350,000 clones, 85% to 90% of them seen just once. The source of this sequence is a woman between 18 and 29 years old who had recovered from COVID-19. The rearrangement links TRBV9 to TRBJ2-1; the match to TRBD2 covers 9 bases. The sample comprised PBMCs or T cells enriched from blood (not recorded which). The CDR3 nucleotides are TGTGCCAGCAGCCAAGGACTAGCGTTCAATGAGCAGTTCTTC. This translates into CASSQGLAFNEQFF.